One and the same sample provided the 30 T cell receptor beta chains below, sequenced in a study of blood T cell repertoires in COVID-19. Assay used: immunoSEQ multiplex PCR; TCRdb lists only in-frame clones, some missing. The table shows more than 200,000 clones, with nearly 90% occurring only once. The sample was PBMCs or T cells enriched from blood (not recorded which). Source of these receptors: a young man who had recovered from COVID-19.

This rearrangement joins TRBV14 to TRBJ2-1, with 7 nucleotides matching TRBD2. The germline V gene encodes CDR1 SGHDN and CDR2 FVKESK. This CDR3 contains 15 residues. The V and J ends lost 3 bases and 5 bases, in that order; junction bases with no gene match: 7. The CDR3 region is CASSQFVAGDNEQFF. The CDR3 DNA is TGTGCCAGCAGCCAGTTCGTGGCGGGAGACAATGAGCAGTTCTTC.

The chain carries TRBV3-1 (or the pseudogene TRBV3-2) and TRBJ2-4; D may be TRBD1 (6 bases). This CDR3 region has 14 residues. Germline lookup yields CDR1 LGHDT and CDR2 YNNKEL (reference sequence). V was pared by 0 bases and J by 8 bases, with 11 bases between. The DNA of the CDR3 is TGTGCCAGCAGCCAAGATCACAACAGGGACATTCAGTACTTC. It is translated as CASSQDHNRDIQYF.

This clone was seen just once. The chain recombines TRBV12-3 or TRBV12-4 with TRBJ1-1; weak D call: TRBD1 (6 bases). There are 11 residues in the CDR3. V lost 4 bases, J lost 9 bases, and 9 bases lay in between. The CDR3 region has the DNA TGTGCCAGCAGTTCGGGGGGCAAAGCTTTCTTT. This sequence encodes CASSSGGKAFF.

For the CDR3, the DNA is TGTGCCAGCAGATGGGGGACAGAATCCTTACCCCAGCATTTT. It encodes CASRWGTESLPQHF. V usage is TRBV28 and J usage is TRBJ1-5; 7 nucleotides agree with TRBD1. Germline-derived CDR1 and CDR2 are MDHEN and SYDVKM. The J segment lost 10 bases and the V segment lost 6 bases, leaving 12 bases of the junction unmatched. This CDR3 comprises 14 residues.

The V gene is TRBV2, the J gene TRBJ1-1; 9 bases map to TRBD1. Germline V gene lookup returns CDR1 SNHLY and CDR2 FYNNEI. The CDR3 has 14 amino acids. V lost 5 bases and J lost 5; bases outside the gene matches: 6. Here the CDR3 reads CASSWTGEGTEAFF. As DNA, the CDR3 is TGTGCCAGCAGTTGGACAGGGGAAGGGACTGAAGCTTTCTTT.

This chain connects TRBV2 to TRBJ2-7; the D gene is possibly TRBD1 (5 bases). Between the trimmed V and J ends, which lost 4 bases and 1 base, there was a span of 8 bases. CDR1 and CDR2 from the germline V gene are SNHLY and FYNNEI. This CDR3 has 13 residues. CDR3 DNA: TGTGCCAGCAGTGGTGGACATTCCTACGAGCAGTACTTC. This sequence encodes CASSGGHSYEQYF.

This rearrangement joins TRBV21-1 to TRBJ2-5; the table's D gene call, TRBD2, was not cross checked with the DNA. TRBV21-1 is classified as a pseudogene. This CDR3 is built from 17 residues. CDR3 in DNA: TGTGCCAGCAGCGAGGAGGGTGGGATGAGGTACCAAGAGACCCAGTACTTC. Its protein is CASSEEGGMRYQETQYF.

V is TRBV10-3 and J is TRBJ2-1; perhaps TRBD2 as D (5 bases). The CDR3 covers 14 residues. Germline V gene sequence: CDR1 ENHRY, CDR2 SYGVKD. V lost 2 bases to trimming and J lost 5 bases, with 10 bases between them. The CDR3: CAISEGSGNNEQFF. CDR3 nucleotides: TGTGCCATCAGTGAGGGAAGCGGCAACAATGAGCAGTTCTTC.

The chain couples TRBV21-1 to TRBJ1-5; the D call of TRBD1 is as the table states it, not checked on the DNA. TRBV21-1 is marked as a pseudogene. There are 19 residues in the CDR3. The CDR3 bases are TGTGCCAGCAGCAAAGAAATTCGGCAGGTGGGTAATAGCAATCAGCCCCAGCATTTT. Translated: CASSKEIRQVGNSNQPQHF.

The chain employs TRBV7-2 and TRBJ2-7, with a weak D call TRBD1 (5 bases). The V end was cut by 6 bases, the J end by 2 bases, with 17 bases between. Germline V gives CDR1 SGHTA, CDR2 FQGNSA. The CDR3 spans 15 residues. The CDR3 is CASRGIQDFPYEQYF. The CDR3 DNA sequence: TGTGCCAGCAGGGGGATACAGGATTTTCCCTACGAGCAGTACTTC. Complete variable domain (other parts from reference TRBV7-2 and TRBJ2-7): GAGVSQSPSNKVTEKGKDVELRCDPISGHTALYWYRQSLGQGLEFLIYFQGNSAPDKSGLPSDRFSAERTGGSVSTLTIQRTQQEDSAVYLCASRGIQDFPYEQYFGPGTRLTVT.

This chain joins TRBV5-8 and TRBJ2-3; perhaps TRBD2 as D (6 bases). V gave up 4 bases and J gave up 2 bases, with 14 bases separating them. The CDR3 is made up of 15 amino acids. Germline V gene data show CDR1 as SGHTS and CDR2 as YDEGEE. The CDR3 here is CASSLGGDFTDTQYF. For the CDR3, the DNA is TGTGCCAGCAGCCTAGGTGGGGACTTCACAGATACGCAGTATTTT.

The chain joins TRBV29-1 to TRBJ2-3, with 11 bases identical to TRBD2. CDR3 length: 14 residues. The trim removed 4 bases at V and 3 bases at J, leaving 3 bases unmatched. CDR1 is SQVTM, CDR2 ANQGSEA, per germline. The chain's CDR3 is CSVATSGITDTQYF. CDR3 DNA sequence: TGCAGCGTTGCGACTAGCGGGATAACAGATACGCAGTATTTT.

V is TRBV9 and J is TRBJ1-6, with a weak D call TRBD1 (6 bases). The CDR3 consists of 16 residues. The V end lost 3 bases, the J end lost 2 bases, and 12 bases lay between the germline ends. Looked up from germline, CDR1 is SGDLS and CDR2 is YYNGEE. The CDR3 DNA is TGTGCCAGCAGCGGGGACACCACCCCCTATAATTCACCCCTCCACTTT. It codes for CASSGDTTPYNSPLHF.

The J gene is TRBJ1-1, the V gene TRBV2; tentative D call: TRBD1 (5 bases). CDR3 size: 16 residues. Germline CDR1 reads SNHLY; CDR2 reads FYNNEI. Trimming shortened V by 3 bases and J by 2 bases, and 16 bases separated the two germline ends. The chain's CDR3 is CASSDWKLGGNTEAFF. The CDR3 nucleotides are TGTGCCAGCAGTGACTGGAAATTGGGGGGAAACACTGAAGCTTTCTTT. The full variable domain, completed using reference TRBV2 and TRBJ1-1, is EPEVTQTPSHQVTQMGQEVILRCVPISNHLYFYWYRQILGQKVEFLVSFYNNEISEKSEIFDDQFSVERPDGSNFTLKIRSTKLEDSAMYFCASSDWKLGGNTEAFFGQGTRLTVV.

The chain is built from TRBV7-2 and TRBJ2-3; 9 bases are a match to TRBD2. Germline values: CDR1 SGHTA, CDR2 FQGNSA. This CDR3 has 19 amino acids. J lost 4 bases, V lost 0 bases, and 14 bases had no gene match. CDR3 sequence (DNA): TGTGCCAGCAGCTTAGCGCGGGTTCGTCCTAGCGGGATTCCAGATACGCAGTATTTT. This codes for CASSLARVRPSGIPDTQYF.

This chain joins TRBV6-5 and TRBJ1-1; D possibly corresponds to TRBD1 (6 bases). Trimming stripped 6 bases from V and 8 bases from J, with 19 bases between. The CDR3 sequence is 14 residues long. Germline CDR1 MNHEY, CDR2 SVGAGI. Here the CDR3 reads CASSNHKQGSEAFF. In nucleotides, the CDR3 is TGTGCCAGCAGCAACCATAAACAGGGCTCAGAAGCTTTCTTT.

The rearrangement links TRBV11-2 to TRBJ2-3, with 9 positions matching TRBD2. Unmatched junction bases numbered 7, after V lost 1 base and J lost 8 bases. The CDR3 is 15 amino acids. From germline, CDR1 is SGHAT and CDR2 FQNNGV. As DNA, the CDR3 is TGTGCCAGCAGCTTAGTCGCGGGGGGGCTAGGTACGCAGTATTTT. This codes for CASSLVAGGLGTQYF.

The gene calls are TRBV9 and TRBJ2-1, with D perhaps matching TRBD1 (6 bases). CDR1 and CDR2 (germline): SGDLS, YYNGEE. CDR3 length: 15 residues. The V gene lost 2 bases and the J gene lost 5 bases, with 14 bases spanning the gap. Here the CDR3 DNA reads TGTGCCAGCAGCGTTACAGGGAACTCGCACAATGAGCAGTTCTTC. Translated: CASSVTGNSHNEQFF.

V usage is TRBV5-4 and J usage is TRBJ1-4, with TRBD1 matching 7 bases. This CDR3 has 18 amino acids. V lost 3 bases, J lost 4 bases, and 15 bases stayed unmatched. Germline V gene sequence: CDR1 SGHNT, CDR2 YYREEE (reference sequence). The DNA for the CDR3 is TGTGCCAGCAGCTATGATGTAGGGTTCCAGGGGGATAATGAAAAACTGTTTTTT. Translation: CASSYDVGFQGDNEKLFF.

This clone has a handful of counts. Other nucleotide sequences from this sample produce the same CDR3. CDR3 DNA: TGTGCCAGCAGTTTGTCGAGAGAGCAGTACTTC. This encodes CASSLSREQYF. The chain links TRBV28 to TRBJ2-7; D remains ambiguous. V was cut by 3 bases and J by 7 bases, with 7 bases left in between. Germline lookup yields CDR1 MDHEN and CDR2 SYDVKM. The CDR3 sequence is 11 residues long.

V usage is TRBV6-5 and J usage is TRBJ1-1; tentative D call: TRBD1 (6 bases). The CDR3 is 14 residues long. Per the germline V gene, CDR1 is MNHEY and CDR2 is SVGAGI. Trimming pared 6 bases from V and 6 bases from J, leaving 17 bases between. The CDR3 region has the DNA TGTGCCAGCAGCCGGACAGTCGAACATGCTGAAGCTTTCTTT. Translating gives CASSRTVEHAEAFF.

This chain joins TRBV9 and TRBJ1-3; possibly TRBD1 for D (5 bases). This CDR3 spans 15 amino acids. The germline gives CDR1 SGDLS, CDR2 YYNGEE. With 0 bases removed from V and 4 bases from J, the gap between germline ends came to 11 bases. The CDR3 loop reads CASSVGDLWGNTIYF. DNA for the CDR3: TGTGCCAGCAGCGTAGGGGACTTGTGGGGAAACACCATATATTTT. Full variable domain (remainder filled in from reference TRBV9 and TRBJ1-3): DSGVTQTPKHLITATGQRVTLRCSPRSGDLSVYWYQQSLDQGLQFLIQYYNGEERAKGNILERFSAQQFPDLHSELNLSSLELGDSALYFCASSVGDLWGNTIYFGEGSWLTVV.

This rearrangement joins TRBV7-2 to TRBJ1-4; a weak D match, TRBD1 (5 bases). Germline V gives CDR1 SGHTA, CDR2 FQGNSA. V was shortened by 3 bases and J by 0 bases, with 8 bases between the two germline ends. The CDR3 sequence is 15 residues long. The CDR3 sequence: CASSFQGATNEKLFF. CDR3 nucleotide sequence: TGTGCCAGCAGCTTTCAGGGTGCAACTAATGAAAAACTGTTTTTT.

The chain combines TRBV30 with TRBJ2-7, with TRBD1 matching over 8 bases. Per the germline V gene, CDR1 is GTSNPN and CDR2 is SVGIG (reference sequence). The CDR3 contains 11 residues. V lost 5 bases, J lost 4 bases, and 1 base stayed unmatched. The CDR3 spells CAWDRGYEQYF. CDR3 DNA sequence: TGTGCCTGGGACAGGGGATACGAGCAGTACTTC.

This clone was seen repeatedly, ten times or more. V and J are TRBV21-1 and TRBJ2-7; whether TRBD1, the table's D call, matches the DNA was not checked. TRBV21-1 is marked as a pseudogene. This CDR3 has 19 amino acids. The CDR3 here is CASSGKKGQGMTLSYEQYF. The CDR3 DNA is TGTGCCAGCAGCGGTAAGAAGGGTCAGGGGATGACCCTATCCTACGAGCAGTACTTC.

The chain combines TRBV5-1 with TRBJ1-1, with 8 bases lining up with TRBD1. CDR1 is SGHRS and CDR2 is YFSETQ in the germline V gene. Trimming took 4 bases from V and 4 from J; bases not matched to a gene: 12. The CDR3 sequence is 16 residues long. The CDR3 region has the DNA TGCGCCAGCAGCCCACAGGGGGTTAGGGCTCGCACTGAAGCTTTCTTT. It yields the protein CASSPQGVRARTEAFF. Full variable domain (missing parts from reference TRBV5-1 and TRBJ1-1): KAGVTQTPRYLIKTRGQQVTLSCSPISGHRSVSWYQQTPGQGLQFLFEYFSETQRNKGNFPGRFSGRQFSNSRSEMNVSTLELGDSALYLCASSPQGVRARTEAFFGQGTRLTVV.

The rearrangement joins TRBV5-5 to TRBJ1-2; D is unclear. Germline-derived CDR1 and CDR2 are SGHKS and YYEKEE (reference sequence). V lost 0 bases, J lost 4 bases, and 7 bases lay in between. CDR3 length equals 13 residues. This chain's CDR3 is CASSLAGSYGYTF. DNA for the CDR3: TGTGCCAGCAGCTTGGCTGGGAGCTATGGCTACACCTTC.

V is TRBV24-1 and J is TRBJ2-7; tentatively, D is TRBD1 (6 bases). Trimming stripped 4 bases from V and 4 bases from J, with 13 bases between. This CDR3 has 14 residues. Germline CDR1 and CDR2: KGHDR and SFDVKD. Written as DNA, the CDR3 is TGTGCCACCAGTGAAGCCGGGACACGGTACGAGCAGTACTTC. It yields the protein CATSEAGTRYEQYF.

The chain joins TRBV7-9 to TRBJ1-2; 7 nucleotides match TRBD1. Germline-derived CDR1 and CDR2 are SEHNR and FQNEAQ (reference sequence). The CDR3 contains 14 residues. V shed 3 bases, J shed 7 bases, and the junction held 8 bases outside the gene matches. The CDR3 sequence: CASSFNDREAGYTF. The CDR3 bases are TGTGCCAGCAGCTTTAATGACAGGGAGGCTGGCTACACCTTC.

This chain joins TRBV19 and TRBJ1-6, with a weak D call TRBD1 (6 bases). V gave up 6 bases and J gave up 5 bases, with 8 bases separating them. Germline assignment: CDR1 LNHDA and CDR2 SQIVND (reference sequence). CDR3 length: 13 amino acids. The CDR3 DNA sequence: TGTGCCAGTAGCTACAGGGATAATTCACCCCTCCACTTT. Translation gives CASSYRDNSPLHF.